This TCR beta chain was observed in a study of T cells in Graves' hyperthyroidism and ophthalmopathy. This clonotype was seen repeatedly, ten times or more. TCR beta CDR3 regions were amplified from RNA transcripts. First-round RT-PCR targeting the TCR CDR3 was performed with the HTBI primer set. TCRdb itself ran the multiplex PCR reads through MiXCR, one entry per CDR3 protein. This sample carries roughly 180,000 distinct CDR3 sequences, 9.4% of them seen once, and the ten largest clones take roughly a fifth. Germline lookup yields CDR1 ENHRY and CDR2 SYGVKD. The ends lost 6 bases at V and 4 bases at J; junction bases unmatched: 4. The CDR3 is 13 amino acids. Source material for PBMCs was more than 9.5 ml fresh peripheral blood.

Sequenced input: blood. The source is a woman aged 18-35 years with Graves' hyperthyroidism that later progressed to Graves' ophthalmopathy. The chain recombines TRBV10-3 with TRBJ2-7, with TRBD1 matching 9 bases. CDR3 nucleotide sequence: TGTGCCATCAGCGGGACAGGGCTTTACGAGCAGTACTTC. Encoded protein: CAISGTGLYEQYF.